Shown below are 29 T cell receptor beta chains from a single sample sequenced in a study of T-cell reconstitution after alpha-beta-depleted transplantation in children. This sample's TCRbeta library carried unique molecular identifier barcodes. TCRdb processed the PCR reads anew with MiXCR; each CDR3 protein has one entry. This table holds around 370,000 distinct CDR3 sequences, around 10% found once. The specimen was PBMCs from the stem cell graft donor, collected from the stem cell graft. These receptors all come from a human donor who donated a stem cell graft to a child with acute lymphoblastic leukemia.

Details on this clonotype: The junction and the germline gene differ at one end; a read error may be behind it. The CDR3 here is CASSLSTGTNPYERYF. As DNA, the CDR3 is TGTGCCAGCAGCCTTAGTACCGGGACTAACCCCTACGAGCGGTACTTC. This rearrangement joins TRBV7-9 to TRBJ2-7, with 7 bases that match TRBD2. Looked up from germline, CDR1 is SEHNR and CDR2 is FQNEAQ (reference sequence). This CDR3 spans 16 amino acids. The complete variable domain, with remaining parts taken from reference TRBV7-9 and TRBJ2-7, reads DTGVSQNPRHKITKRGQNVTFRCDPISEHNRLYWYRQTLGQGPEFLTYFQNEAQLEKSRLLSDRFSAERPKGSFSTLEIQRTEQGDSAMYLCASSLSTGTNPYERYFGPGTRLTVT.

V usage is TRBV28 and J usage is TRBJ2-5; no firm D call. Germline values: CDR1 MDHEN, CDR2 SYDVKM. Trimming removed 3 bases at V and 5 bases at J, with 7 bases between. CDR3 length: 12 amino acids. CDR3 sequence: CASSFYRETQYF. Here the CDR3 DNA reads TGTGCCAGCAGTTTTTATAGGGAGACCCAGTACTTC.

This clonotype was seen a few times. The chain joins TRBV12-3 or TRBV12-4 to TRBJ2-7; 11 bases are a match to TRBD2. The junction had 9 bases not matched to a gene; V was cut back by 5 bases and J by 3 bases. CDR3 length: 16 residues. The CDR3 sequence: CASSPSGLAGYYEQYF. The CDR3 DNA reads as TGTGCCAGCAGTCCAAGCGGACTAGCGGGTTACTACGAGCAGTACTTC.

This clonotype was detected a few times. The chain uses TRBV7-2 and TRBJ2-7, with 7 bases aligning to TRBD2. Looked up from germline, CDR1 is SGHTA and CDR2 is FQGNSA. V was clipped by 2 bases and J by 2 bases; unmatched bases: 9. This CDR3 has 16 residues. CDR3 protein: CASSLLRSSGTYEQYF. The CDR3, as DNA: TGTGCCAGCAGCTTACTAAGGTCTAGCGGAACCTACGAGCAGTACTTC.

This clonotype was detected many times. V is TRBV7-2 and J is TRBJ2-1; 7 bases match TRBD1. This CDR3 spans 14 amino acids. CDR1 is SGHTA and CDR2 is FQGNSA in the germline V gene. V lost 5 bases to trimming and J lost 2 bases; unmatched junction nucleotides: 3. The CDR3 spells CASSRDRAYNEQFF. In DNA form, the CDR3 reads TGTGCCAGCAGCCGGGACAGAGCCTACAATGAGCAGTTCTTC.

The rearrangement links TRBV12-3 or TRBV12-4 to TRBJ1-1, with 7 bases identical to TRBD1. The CDR3 is 15 residues long. V lost 10 bases to trimming and J lost 0 bases; unmatched junction nucleotides: 11. The chain's CDR3 is CATTGQQGLNTEAFF. The CDR3 DNA reads as TGTGCCACCACGGGACAACAGGGGCTGAACACTGAAGCTTTCTTT.

This rearrangement joins TRBV11-2 to TRBJ2-1, with 9 nucleotides matching TRBD2. CDR3 length equals 15 residues. With V trimmed by 3 bases and J by 4 bases, 4 bases remained unmatched. Germline CDR1 SGHAT, CDR2 FQNNGV. The CDR3 coding sequence is TGTGCCAGCAGCTTTAATGCGGGAGGGTACAATGAGCAGTTCTTC. Encoded protein: CASSFNAGGYNEQFF.

This clonotype was seen many times. This chain joins TRBV4-2 and TRBJ2-5; D is ambiguous. Trimming took off 4 bases at V and 2 bases at J, with 14 bases between the two ends. The CDR3 loop spans 15 amino acids. Looked up from germline, CDR1 is LGHNA and CDR2 is YNFKEQ. The CDR3 coding sequence is TGTGCCAGCAGCCGCGTCGCCGGCCAGCAAGAGACCCAGTACTTC. Its translation: CASSRVAGQQETQYF.

The J gene is TRBJ2-7, the V gene TRBV12-3 or TRBV12-4; 9 bases fit TRBD1. V shed 1 base and J 3 bases; nucleotides not matched to a gene: 13. This CDR3 spans 18 amino acids. This chain's CDR3 is CASSLEAGQGPSYYEQYF. The DNA for the CDR3 is TGTGCCAGCAGTTTAGAGGCGGGACAGGGTCCTTCCTACTACGAGCAGTACTTC.

The sample holds a few counts of this clonotype. The chain couples TRBV20-1 to TRBJ1-1, with D possibly TRBD1 on 6 matching bases. This CDR3 contains 14 residues. The germline CDR1 and CDR2 sequences are DFQATT and SNEGSKA (reference sequence). The germline V and J ends were trimmed by 1 base and 5 bases, with 14 bases remaining between them. The CDR3 loop is CSARGGGDGTEAFF. In DNA form, the CDR3 reads TGCAGTGCTAGAGGCGGGGGCGATGGGACTGAAGCTTTCTTT.

Only a few counts were recorded for this clonotype. The J gene is TRBJ1-4, the V gene TRBV7-9; TRBD1 might be the D (6 bases). Germline CDR1 is SEHNR and CDR2 is FQNEAQ (reference sequence). V gave up 5 bases and J gave up 2 bases, with 18 bases separating them. The length of the CDR3 is 17 residues. This CDR3 reads CASSPGRTVITNEKLFF. The CDR3 nucleotides read TGTGCCAGCAGCCCCGGCCGGACAGTTATCACTAATGAAAAACTGTTTTTT.

This chain joins TRBV7-9 and TRBJ2-1; D is unresolved. This CDR3 is built from 13 residues. The ends were cut back, 4 bases at V and 5 bases at J, with 9 bases in the middle. CDR1 and CDR2 from the germline V gene are SEHNR and FQNEAQ (reference sequence). In DNA form, the CDR3 reads TGTGCCAGCAGCTCCTATCACCACAATGAGCAGTTCTTC. This encodes CASSSYHHNEQFF.

This clonotype has more than one count but fewer than ten. The chain is built from TRBV20-1 and TRBJ1-3; TRBD1 matches at 8 bases. The germline V gene has CDR1 DFQATT and CDR2 SNEGSKA (reference sequence). Trimming cost V 5 bases and J 4 bases; bases outside gene matches: 1. The CDR3 is made up of 12 amino acids. CDR3 loop: CSAGQGGNTIYF. CDR3 DNA: TGCAGTGCTGGACAGGGAGGAAACACCATATATTTT.

This clonotype was recorded a few times. V usage is TRBV20-1 and J usage is TRBJ2-1; D gene uncertain. Germline CDR1 is DFQATT and CDR2 is SNEGSKA (reference sequence). Between the trimmed V and J ends, which lost 7 bases and 4 bases, there was a span of 17 bases. The CDR3 is made up of 14 amino acids. The CDR3 DNA sequence: TGCAGTGTTCCCTCCGGGCGAACATACAATGAGCAGTTCTTC. Protein sequence: CSVPSGRTYNEQFF.

This clonotype showed up just a few times. The chain links TRBV3-1 to TRBJ2-1, with D hard to call. This CDR3 has 19 residues. V dropped 1 base and J dropped 2 bases, with 21 bases sitting between them. The germline V gene has CDR1 LGHDT and CDR2 YNNKEL (reference sequence). CDR3 bases: TGTGCCAGCAGCCAAGTCTATCTTGATCTCTCCGTACCCTACAATGAGCAGTTCTTC. It specifies CASSQVYLDLSVPYNEQFF.

Ten or more counts support this clonotype. This chain links TRBV12-3 or TRBV12-4 with TRBJ1-5, with TRBD1 as a possible D gene (5 bases). The CDR3 contains 13 residues. The V end was cut by 5 bases, the J end by 9 bases, with 14 bases between. The CDR3 protein is CASSPGTALPQHF. The CDR3 DNA sequence: TGTGCCAGCAGTCCCGGGACCGCTTTGCCCCAGCATTTT.

This clonotype was found many times. The gene calls are TRBV4-2 and TRBJ1-1; D is undetermined. The CDR3 runs to 15 residues. CDR1 LGHNA and CDR2 YNFKEQ come from the germline V gene. V lost 0 bases, J lost 3 bases, and 11 bases lay in between. CDR3 coding DNA: TGTGCCAGCAGCCAAGATCTAGGGCGGGACACTGAAGCTTTCTTT. Residues: CASSQDLGRDTEAFF.

This clonotype appeared a few times. V and J are TRBV5-6 and TRBJ1-4, with a possible D match to TRBD1 (6 bases). This CDR3 has 15 amino acids. V was clipped by 2 bases and J by 6 bases, with 14 bases between them. Germline assignment: CDR1 SGHDT and CDR2 YYEEEE. In nucleotides, the CDR3 is TGTGCCAGCAGCTTTGGGTGGCAGGGGTATGAAAAACTGTTTTTT. Its protein product is CASSFGWQGYEKLFF.

The chain has TRBV20-1 and TRBJ2-1; TRBD1 agrees at 9 bases. The ends lost 6 bases at V and 9 bases at J; junction bases unmatched: 27. The CDR3 is 19 residues long. CDR1 and CDR2 from the germline V gene are DFQATT and SNEGSKA (reference sequence). CDR3 amino acids: CSATGTGHSRPSNNGEQFF. As DNA, the CDR3 is TGCAGTGCCACCGGGACAGGGCACAGTAGACCCTCCAACAATGGTGAGCAGTTCTTC.

This clonotype was detected a few times. The chain recombines TRBV29-1 with TRBJ2-3; TRBD1 agrees at 7 bases. Germline V CDR1 and CDR2: SQVTM, ANQGSEA. The CDR3 has 13 residues. The J segment lost 2 bases and the V segment lost 7 bases, leaving 6 bases of the junction unmatched. The CDR3 spells CSADRDITDTQYF. Written as DNA, the CDR3 is TGCAGCGCCGACAGGGATATCACAGATACGCAGTATTTT.

This clonotype occurred many times. The rearrangement uses TRBV27 and TRBJ2-3; maybe TRBD2 (6 bases). Between the trimmed V and J ends, which lost 3 bases and 7 bases, there was a span of 11 bases. There are 13 residues in the CDR3. Germline values: CDR1 MNHEY, CDR2 SMNVEV (reference sequence). CDR3: CASSLAGGNTQYF. The DNA for the CDR3 is TGTGCCAGCAGTTTGGCCGGGGGAAATACGCAGTATTTT.

This chain connects TRBV5-1 to TRBJ2-7, with D perhaps being TRBD1 or TRBD2 (7 bases each). The CDR3 length is 15 residues. Trimming took off 5 bases at V and 7 bases at J, with 22 bases between the two ends. Germline values: CDR1 SGHRS, CDR2 YFSETQ. The CDR3 region is CASSQGGTERKEQYF. In nucleotides, the CDR3 is TGCGCCAGCAGTCAGGGGGGGACAGAACGAAAGGAGCAGTACTTC.

This clonotype was observed a handful of times. J is TRBJ2-3 and V is TRBV7-3, with D perhaps TRBD2 (6 bases). Germline V gene data show CDR1 as SGHTA and CDR2 as FQGTGA. V was clipped by 5 bases and J by 1 base, with 10 bases between them. The CDR3 consists of 14 residues. CDR3: CASSRLGGTDTQYF. The CDR3 region has the DNA TGTGCCAGCAGCCGACTAGGGGGCACAGATACGCAGTATTTT.

This clonotype was picked up a small number of times. This sequence joins TRBV20-1 and TRBJ2-7; D not certain. This CDR3 contains 12 residues. Germline V gives CDR1 DFQATT, CDR2 SNEGSKA (reference sequence). V was clipped by 0 bases and J by 4 bases, with 7 bases between them. The CDR3 DNA sequence: TGCAGTGCTAGAGATCCCAAGTACGAGCAGTACTTC. Translation: CSARDPKYEQYF.

This chain joins TRBV11-2 and TRBJ2-7; tentatively, D is TRBD1 (6 bases). This CDR3 comprises 15 residues. Trimming removed 1 base from V and 3 bases from J, with 13 bases in between. Germline values: CDR1 SGHAT, CDR2 FQNNGV. DNA of the CDR3: TGTGCCAGCAGCTTAGTCGTTGGACAGTTCTACGAGCAGTACTTC. Translation gives CASSLVVGQFYEQYF.

This clonotype occurred a few times. The chain couples TRBV7-9 to TRBJ2-2; D call uncertain. Trimming cost V 5 bases and J 1 base, with 14 bases left between them. CDR3 length: 16 amino acids. CDR1 and CDR2 from the germline V gene are SEHNR and FQNEAQ (reference sequence). Here the CDR3 DNA reads TGTGCCAGCAGCCCCGGCCCCCTAAGGAACACCGGGGAGCTGTTTTTT. As protein: CASSPGPLRNTGELFF.

This clonotype came up a few times. The chain couples TRBV24-1 to TRBJ2-2; 11 bases align to TRBD1. The V gene end was trimmed by 2 bases and the J gene end by 3 bases; junction bases not matched to a gene: 1. This CDR3 contains 16 residues. Per germline, CDR1 KGHDR and CDR2 SFDVKD. The CDR3 DNA follows: TGTGCCACCAGTGATTGGACAGGGGGCGACACCGGGGAGCTGTTTTTT. Translation gives CATSDWTGGDTGELFF.

The chain links TRBV7-9 to TRBJ2-1; D is unclear. This CDR3 region has 15 residues. The germline V gene encodes CDR1 SEHNR and CDR2 FQNEAQ (reference sequence). The V end lost 0 bases, the J end lost 5 bases, and 11 bases lay between the germline ends. For the CDR3, the DNA is TGTGCCAGCAGCTTAGCTAGGAGAACCCACAATGAGCAGTTCTTC. It encodes CASSLARRTHNEQFF.

J is TRBJ1-4 and V is TRBV5-1, with D unclear. The CDR3 totals 15 residues. CDR1 and CDR2 from the germline V gene are SGHRS and YFSETQ. Trimming pared 2 bases from V and 5 bases from J, leaving 13 bases between. The CDR3 here is CASSLTPGKNEKLFF. As DNA, the CDR3 is TGCGCCAGCAGCTTAACCCCGGGGAAGAATGAAAAACTGTTTTTT.